The 25 T cell receptor beta chains presented below share a single source sample, sequenced in a study of shared clonotypes between healthy human individuals. Clones were read by immunoSEQ multiplex PCR, and TCRdb kept only the in-frame ones, dropping some. This table holds about 2.1 million clones, 85% to 95% found once. Only CD45RO-negative cells positively selected for CCR7 counted as naive CD8 cells, so terminally differentiated effector memory CD45RA+ cells were excluded. The sequenced sample consisted of naive CD8+ T cells from PBMCs. Receptors were obtained from a young man in good health. Some clones in this sample may be carry-over from other donors' samples.

The gene calls are TRBV4-3 and TRBJ1-2; TRBD1 aligns across 8 bases. This CDR3 comprises 15 residues. V trimming: 1 base; J trimming: 6 bases; junction bases outside the gene matches: 7. Per germline, CDR1 LGHNA and CDR2 YSLEER. The CDR3 is CASSQGSGGLNGYTF. CDR3 DNA sequence: TGCGCCAGCAGCCAAGGCTCAGGGGGCTTAAATGGCTACACCTTC.

This chain links TRBV7-9 with TRBJ1-1; TRBD1 might be the D (5 bases). The germline V gene encodes CDR1 SEHNR and CDR2 FQNEAQ (reference sequence). This CDR3 is built from 13 residues. V was clipped by 4 bases and J by 6 bases, with 12 bases between them. The chain's CDR3 is CASSSRDSPEAFF. DNA of the CDR3: TGTGCCAGCAGCTCCCGGGACTCTCCTGAAGCTTTCTTT.

The chain couples TRBV6-5 to TRBJ1-1, with 7 bases lining up with TRBD1. Per germline, CDR1 MNHEY and CDR2 SVGAGI. The CDR3 has 15 residues. Losses at the gene ends were 5 bases for V and 1 base for J; bases not matched to a gene: 7. CDR3: CASSPLGQPNTEAFF. CDR3 coding DNA: TGTGCCAGCAGTCCCCTGGGACAGCCGAACACTGAAGCTTTCTTT.

V gene TRBV19 combines with J gene TRBJ2-3; no clear D gene. The CDR3 is 13 amino acids. Trimming removed 4 bases from V and 5 bases from J, with 10 bases in between. Germline loops: CDR1 LNHDA, CDR2 SQIVND (reference sequence). CDR3 sequence (DNA): TGTGCCAGTAGTAAACGGATCGTAGATACGCAGTATTTT. It specifies CASSKRIVDTQYF. Filled out from reference TRBV19 and TRBJ2-3, the complete variable domain reads DGGITQSPKYLFRKEGQNVTLSCEQNLNHDAMYWYRQDPGQGLRLIYYSQIVNDFQKGDIAEGYSVSREKKESFPLTVTSAQKNPTAFYLCASSKRIVDTQYFGPGTRLTVL.

This sequence joins TRBV21-1 and TRBJ2-7; TRBD1 is taken as the D call from the table, unchecked against the DNA. TRBV21-1 is a known pseudogene. The CDR3 covers 14 residues. CDR3 nucleotides: TGTGCCAGCCACCTAGGGGCCAACTCCTACGAGCAGTACTTC. Amino acids: CASHLGANSYEQYF.

The rearrangement links TRBV10-3 to TRBJ2-7; D possibly corresponds to TRBD1 (5 bases). The germline V and J ends were trimmed by 0 bases and 6 bases, with 12 bases remaining between them. The CDR3 runs 14 residues. Germline-derived CDR1 and CDR2 are ENHRY and SYGVKD. The CDR3 coding sequence is TGTGCCATCAGTGAGTCTGGCAGGGAAAGCGAGCAGTACTTC. Protein sequence: CAISESGRESEQYF.

The chain joins TRBV27 to TRBJ2-1; TRBD2 agrees at 11 bases. With 4 bases clipped from V and 3 bases from J, the junction kept 5 bases outside the gene matches. The CDR3 contains 16 residues. The germline CDR1 and CDR2 sequences are MNHEY and SMNVEV (reference sequence). CDR3 DNA: TGTGCCAGCAGTTCGGCGGGACTAGCGGTCTACAATGAGCAGTTCTTC. Protein product: CASSSAGLAVYNEQFF.

V is TRBV19 and J is TRBJ2-6; unclear D gene. Germline V gene sequence: CDR1 LNHDA, CDR2 SQIVND (reference sequence). Trimming took off 6 bases at V and 0 bases at J, with 18 bases between the two ends. The CDR3 loop spans 18 amino acids. The chain's CDR3 is CASSRLWAESSGANVLTF. The CDR3 DNA is TGTGCCAGTAGCAGGTTATGGGCGGAGAGCTCTGGGGCCAACGTCCTGACTTTC.

The sample holds one count of this clone. V gene TRBV5-1 combines with J gene TRBJ2-3; 8 bases map to TRBD2. The V gene's germline CDR1 is SGHRS and CDR2 YFSETQ. Trimming took 4 bases from V and 1 from J; bases not matched to a gene: 14. CDR3 length: 18 residues. The CDR3 spells CASSTTPLAGPGTDTQYF. DNA for the CDR3: TGCGCCAGCAGCACAACCCCTTTAGCGGGACCAGGCACAGATACGCAGTATTTT.

In its sample, this clone was seen once. The CDR3 region has the DNA TGCAGCGTGCAGGGGACTGGCCCTGATGAGCAGTTCTTC. Amino acid sequence: CSVQGTGPDEQFF. This chain joins TRBV29-1 and TRBJ2-1; D is possibly TRBD1 or TRBD2 (6 bases each). Trimming cost V 6 bases and J 8 bases, with 17 bases left between them. The CDR3 totals 13 residues. CDR1 and CDR2 (germline): SQVTM, ANQGSEA.

The chain uses TRBV28 and TRBJ1-5; TRBD1 might be the D (5 bases). Per the germline V gene, CDR1 is MDHEN and CDR2 is SYDVKM. This CDR3 comprises 13 residues. Between the trimmed V and J ends, which lost 7 bases and 6 bases, there was a span of 13 bases. DNA for the CDR3: TGTGCCAGCATGGTACAAGGGGTTCAGCCCCAGCATTTT. It translates to CASMVQGVQPQHF.

The rearrangement joins TRBV7-6 to TRBJ1-4, with no clear D. CDR1 SGHVS and CDR2 FNYEAQ come from the germline V gene. The CDR3 length is 13 residues. Trimming pared 1 base from V and 4 bases from J, leaving 4 bases between. CDR3 sequence: CASSLVVNEKLFF. CDR3 sequence (DNA): TGTGCCAGCAGCTTAGTGGTTAATGAAAAACTGTTTTTT.

This chain uses TRBV27 with TRBJ2-3; D is unclear. Germline lookup yields CDR1 MNHEY and CDR2 SMNVEV (reference sequence). V dropped 8 bases and J dropped 6 bases, with 9 bases sitting between them. The CDR3 is 11 amino acids. CDR3 coding DNA: TGTGCCAGCCCTGACCGGGATACGCAGTATTTT. Amino acids: CASPDRDTQYF.

The chain is built from TRBV7-8 and TRBJ2-1; 10 positions agree with TRBD2. The germline V gene has CDR1 SGHVS and CDR2 FQNEAQ. The trim removed 0 bases at V and 3 bases at J, leaving 2 bases unmatched. The CDR3 is 16 amino acids. The CDR3 region is CASSLAASGGYNEQFF. Written as DNA, the CDR3 is TGTGCCAGCAGCTTAGCGGCTAGCGGGGGCTACAATGAGCAGTTCTTC.

The chain carries TRBV13 and TRBJ2-2; D may correspond to TRBD1 or TRBD2 (5 bases each). V was clipped by 5 bases and J by 1 base, with 14 bases between them. Germline-derived CDR1 and CDR2 are PRHDT and FYEKMQ (reference sequence). The CDR3 is 16 amino acids. CDR3 nucleotides: TGTGCCAGCAGCCAATCCGGGACGGTGAACACCGGGGAGCTGTTTTTT. This gives the protein CASSQSGTVNTGELFF.

The CDR3 here is CASSLLSRGQPDTEAFF. DNA for the CDR3: TGTGCCAGCAGCTTACTGTCTCGGGGGCAACCAGACACTGAAGCTTTCTTT. J is TRBJ1-1 and V is TRBV27, with D possibly matching TRBD1 (6 bases). CDR3 length: 17 amino acids. From germline, CDR1 is MNHEY and CDR2 SMNVEV (reference sequence). Deletions cut 6 bases from V and 3 bases from J, with 23 bases between.

The CDR3 sequence: CASSGLAGGADTQYF. Here the CDR3 DNA reads TGTGCCAGCAGCGGACTAGCGGGAGGAGCAGATACGCAGTATTTT. V is TRBV9 and J is TRBJ2-3; TRBD2 matches at 13 bases. This CDR3 is 15 amino acids long. The germline gives CDR1 SGDLS, CDR2 YYNGEE. With 3 bases clipped from V and 4 bases from J, the junction kept 2 bases outside the gene matches. The full variable domain, rest sourced from reference TRBV9 and TRBJ2-3, is DSGVTQTPKHLITATGQRVTLRCSPRSGDLSVYWYQQSLDQGLQFLIQYYNGEERAKGNILERFSAQQFPDLHSELNLSSLELGDSALYFCASSGLAGGADTQYFGPGTRLTVL.

This clone came up once. The chain is built from TRBV18 and TRBJ1-3; D is possibly TRBD1 (5 bases). CDR3 size: 17 residues. In germline, CDR1 is KGHSH, CDR2 LQKENI. The V end lost 1 base, the J end lost 0 bases, and 13 bases lay between the germline ends. The CDR3 here is CASSPRNRSISGNTIYF. In nucleotides, the CDR3 is TGTGCCAGCTCACCACGTAACAGGAGCATCTCTGGAAACACCATATATTTT.

The rearrangement uses TRBV14 and TRBJ1-1, with 7 bases fitting TRBD1. Germline lookup yields CDR1 SGHDN and CDR2 FVKESK. V trimming: 6 bases; J trimming: 0 bases; junction bases outside the gene matches: 16. This CDR3 spans 18 amino acids. The CDR3 DNA is TGTGCCAGCAGACCGTCCAGGGGGGCGATCCGGGTGAACACTGAAGCTTTCTTT. This sequence encodes CASRPSRGAIRVNTEAFF.

J is TRBJ2-7 and V is TRBV20-1; unclear D gene. The CDR3 extends over 10 amino acids. CDR1 and CDR2 (germline): DFQATT, SNEGSKA (reference sequence). V was clipped by 5 bases and J by 0 bases, with 2 bases between them. CDR3 protein: CSAPSYEQYF. The CDR3 DNA sequence: TGCAGTGCTCCCTCCTACGAGCAGTACTTC.

The genes are TRBV15 and TRBJ2-7; D remains ambiguous. CDR1 and CDR2 (germline): LNHNV, YYDKDF (reference sequence). The CDR3 spans 15 residues. With 3 bases removed from V and 5 bases from J, the gap between germline ends came to 17 bases. This CDR3 is CATSSRAQSGHEQYF. The CDR3 DNA follows: TGTGCCACCAGCAGCCGCGCCCAGTCTGGACACGAGCAGTACTTC.

The rearrangement uses TRBV2 and TRBJ1-5; D is uncertain. V lost 3 bases and J lost 2, with 11 bases in between. From germline, CDR1 is SNHLY and CDR2 FYNNEI. The CDR3 is made up of 15 amino acids. CDR3 sequence reads: CASSDQPGGNQPQHF. The CDR3 DNA follows: TGTGCCAGCAGTGACCAACCCGGTGGCAATCAGCCCCAGCATTTT.

The gene calls are TRBV5-4 and TRBJ2-2; no definite D call. The CDR3 sequence is 13 residues long. The germline V and J ends were trimmed by 3 bases and 10 bases, with 13 bases remaining between them. Germline CDR1 SGHNT, CDR2 YYREEE (reference sequence). Here the CDR3 reads CASSSPFVQELFF. The CDR3 nucleotides are TGTGCCAGCAGCTCTCCCTTTGTCCAGGAGCTGTTTTTT.

The gene calls are TRBV29-1 and TRBJ2-7; 9 positions match TRBD1. The V gene's germline CDR1 is SQVTM and CDR2 ANQGSEA. CDR3 length equals 13 residues. Trimming took 8 bases from V and 4 from J; bases not matched to a gene: 9. The CDR3 region has the DNA TGCAGCTCTTCTTGGGGACAGGGTTACGAGCAGTACTTC. Its protein is CSSSWGQGYEQYF.

A remark on this clone: Relative to the germline gene, one junction end is altered; a read error may explain this. The CDR3 sequence is CASSEAKFREHF. The CDR3 nucleotides are TGTGCCAGCAGTGAAGCGAAGTTCCGAGAGCACTTC. The chain joins TRBV6-1 to TRBJ2-7; no clear D. This CDR3 region has 12 residues. Germline V CDR1 and CDR2: MNHNS, SASEGT.